The 31 T cell receptor beta chains below all came from one sample that was sequenced in a study of Ad26.COV2.S vaccination and SARS-CoV-2 variants. Measured with immunoSEQ multiplex PCR; TCRdb has only the in-frame clones, and not every one. The repertoire consists of about 480,000 clones, with around 88% occurring once and the leading ten covering roughly 12%. The treatment: roughly 20 received Ad26.COV2.S at low or high dose, single or two shots; several received placebo; per-sample allocation not given. Samples were taken on day 63 after the first vaccine or placebo injection. This sample comprised peripheral blood, obtained in a trial of Ad26.COV2.S vaccine versus placebo. The origin of the receptors is a person aged 18-65 years who received the Ad26.COV2.S COVID-19 vaccine or a placebo.

The CDR3 loop reads CASSPQGGPYDTQYF. DNA of the CDR3: TGTGCCAGCTCACCTCAGGGAGGGCCCTACGATACGCAGTATTTT. The chain is built from TRBV18 and TRBJ2-3; TRBD2 matches at 7 bases. The CDR3 spans 15 residues. V lost 3 bases to trimming and J lost 6 bases; unmatched junction nucleotides: 9. Germline V CDR1 and CDR2: KGHSH, LQKENI.

The rearrangement links TRBV3-1 (or the pseudogene TRBV3-2) to TRBJ2-7, with D possibly TRBD1 on 6 matching bases. The V end lost 5 bases, the J end lost 2 bases, and 16 bases lay between the germline ends. The CDR3 length is 15 residues. From germline, CDR1 is LGHDT and CDR2 YNNKEL (reference sequence). The CDR3 is CASSNRASSTYEQYF. CDR3 sequence (DNA): TGTGCCAGCAGCAACAGGGCCTCCTCGACCTACGAGCAGTACTTC.

This sequence joins TRBV19 and TRBJ2-4; D is ambiguous. The CDR3 extends over 16 amino acids. V lost 1 base to trimming and J lost 2 bases, with 12 bases between them. Germline V gene lookup returns CDR1 LNHDA and CDR2 SQIVND (reference sequence). The CDR3 is CASSIARTLTKNIQYF. The CDR3 DNA reads TGTGCCAGTAGTATAGCCCGGACCCTGACCAAAAACATTCAGTACTTC.

The J gene is TRBJ2-7, the V gene TRBV12-3 or TRBV12-4, with D tentatively TRBD1 (5 bases). The CDR3 is 12 residues long. V lost 9 bases and J 6 bases, leaving 15 bases between the germline ends. CDR3 protein: CASMGQALEQYF. The CDR3 coding sequence is TGTGCCAGTATGGGGCAGGCGCTCGAGCAGTACTTC.

This clone was observed once. The J gene is TRBJ1-4, the V gene TRBV5-6; tentatively, D is TRBD1 (5 bases). V was clipped by 3 bases and J by 5 bases, with 17 bases between them. In germline, CDR1 is SGHDT, CDR2 YYEEEE. The CDR3 is made up of 16 amino acids. The CDR3 spells CASSYRWGRGNEKLFF. Here the CDR3 DNA reads TGTGCCAGCAGCTATCGATGGGGGAGGGGCAATGAAAAACTGTTTTTT.

This chain connects TRBV28 to TRBJ1-5, with 12 bases aligning to TRBD1. CDR1 MDHEN and CDR2 SYDVKM come from the germline V gene. J lost 5 bases, V lost 1 base, and 6 bases had no gene match. CDR3 length equals 17 residues. The CDR3 coding sequence is TGTGCCAGCAGTTTATCCGGGACAGGGGGCGCGTATCAGCCCCAGCATTTT. The encoded protein is CASSLSGTGGAYQPQHF.

This chain links TRBV29-1 with TRBJ1-1; D possibly corresponds to TRBD1 (6 bases). Trimming took 4 bases from V and 0 from J, leaving 15 bases between them. The CDR3 consists of 15 residues. Germline CDR1 and CDR2: SQVTM and ANQGSEA. The CDR3: CSVVYRDLMNTEAFF. In nucleotides, the CDR3 is TGCAGCGTTGTTTACAGGGACCTCATGAACACTGAAGCTTTCTTT.

V is TRBV24-1 and J is TRBJ2-2; possibly TRBD2 for D (7 bases). The CDR3 has 18 amino acids. Germline CDR1 KGHDR, CDR2 SFDVKD. The ends were cut back, 2 bases at V and 4 bases at J, with 19 bases in the middle. The chain's CDR3 is CATSDSARRGRGTGELFF. The DNA of the CDR3 is TGTGCCACCAGTGATTCCGCCAGGCGGGGGCGAGGCACCGGGGAGCTGTTTTTT.

This chain links TRBV9 with TRBJ2-5; D may match TRBD1 or TRBD2 (5 bases each). Trimming shortened V by 4 bases and J by 5 bases, and 18 bases separated the two germline ends. The CDR3 contains 15 residues. The germline V gene encodes CDR1 SGDLS and CDR2 YYNGEE. CDR3 sequence reads: CASSRGALGRETQYF. CDR3 DNA sequence: TGTGCCAGCAGCAGAGGGGCGTTGGGGCGGGAGACCCAGTACTTC.

This rearrangement joins TRBV7-8 to TRBJ1-4; no firm D call. The CDR3 totals 20 residues. Germline V CDR1 and CDR2: SGHVS, FQNEAQ. V lost 0 bases and J 3 bases, leaving 23 bases between the germline ends. The CDR3 coding sequence is TGTGCCAGCAGCTTAGCGGCCGTGGGGAGGCACCGGGGAGCTAATGAAAAACTGTTTTTT. Translation gives CASSLAAVGRHRGANEKLFF.

The chain carries TRBV6-1 and TRBJ1-1; D remains ambiguous. The CDR3 spans 13 residues. V shed 1 base and J shed 4 bases, with 7 bases lying between them. The V gene's germline CDR1 is MNHNS and CDR2 SASEGT. The CDR3 DNA reads TGTGCCAGCAGTGAAGTCGGGATCACTGAAGCTTTCTTT. This sequence encodes CASSEVGITEAFF.

The chain uses TRBV6-5 and TRBJ1-1; 7 nucleotides line up with TRBD1. The CDR3 has 13 amino acids. Trimming cost V 6 bases and J 6 bases; bases outside gene matches: 7. Germline CDR1 and CDR2: MNHEY and SVGAGI. CDR3 residues: CASSGQAGAEAFF. CDR3 in DNA: TGTGCCAGCAGCGGACAGGCAGGAGCTGAAGCTTTCTTT.

V is TRBV11-2 and J is TRBJ1-1, with 8 bases fitting TRBD1. This CDR3 has 14 residues. The V gene end was trimmed by 4 bases and the J gene end by 3 bases; junction bases not matched to a gene: 4. Per germline, CDR1 SGHAT and CDR2 FQNNGV. The CDR3, as DNA: TGTGCCAGCAGCTGGGACAGGACCTACACTGAAGCTTTCTTT. It yields the protein CASSWDRTYTEAFF.

This clone has more than one count but fewer than ten. The V gene is TRBV7-9, the J gene TRBJ1-2, with D perhaps matching TRBD1 (5 bases). Germline CDR1 reads SEHNR; CDR2 reads FQNEAQ (reference sequence). Trimming removed 5 bases at V and 7 bases at J, with 20 bases between. The CDR3 spans 15 residues. The CDR3 nucleotides are TGTGCCAGCAGCCCCACGATCGGAGGGGTTGGTGGCTACACCTTC. It translates to CASSPTIGGVGGYTF.

The J gene is TRBJ2-1, the V gene TRBV19, with 11 bases matching TRBD2. Trimming at V came to 0 bases and at J to 0 bases, leaving 1 base not matched to a gene. This CDR3 region has 17 residues. The germline V gene encodes CDR1 LNHDA and CDR2 SQIVND (reference sequence). The CDR3 here is CASSIDGTSGSYNEQFF. The CDR3 DNA reads TGTGCCAGTAGTATAGATGGGACTAGCGGCTCCTACAATGAGCAGTTCTTC. Combining the CDR3 with reference TRBV19 and TRBJ2-1 gives the whole variable domain DGGITQSPKYLFRKEGQNVTLSCEQNLNHDAMYWYRQDPGQGLRLIYYSQIVNDFQKGDIAEGYSVSREKKESFPLTVTSAQKNPTAFYLCASSIDGTSGSYNEQFFGPGTRLTVL.

The rearrangement uses TRBV5-6 and TRBJ2-7, with 10 bases identical to TRBD1. The CDR3 length is 15 residues. After removal of 3 bases from V and 4 bases from J, the junction contained 7 bases not matched to a gene. CDR1 and CDR2 from the germline V gene are SGHDT and YYEEEE. The CDR3 region has the DNA TGTGCCAGCAGCTCGGGACAGGGGCTCTGGTACGAGCAGTACTTC. Its protein product is CASSSGQGLWYEQYF.

The J gene is TRBJ1-5, the V gene TRBV3-1 (or the pseudogene TRBV3-2); maybe TRBD1 (5 bases). The CDR3 loop spans 14 amino acids. Per the germline V gene, CDR1 is LGHDT and CDR2 is YNNKEL (reference sequence). V was pared by 0 bases and J by 6 bases, with 9 bases between. The CDR3 nucleotides read TGTGCCAGCAGCCAAGAAGCAAGGGGTCAGCCCCAGCATTTT. As protein: CASSQEARGQPQHF.

V and J are TRBV6-1 and TRBJ2-1; TRBD2 agrees at 7 bases. V lost 1 base and J lost 8; bases outside the gene matches: 8. The CDR3 is 15 amino acids. Germline CDR1 and CDR2: MNHNS and SASEGT. The CDR3 nucleotides are TGTGCCAGCAGTGAAGGGACTAGTCGTGGGCATGAGCAGTTCTTC. Protein: CASSEGTSRGHEQFF.

The chain links TRBV2 to TRBJ1-5, with no clear D. V shed 9 bases and J shed 7 bases, with 16 bases lying between them. This CDR3 is built from 13 residues. Germline V gene data show CDR1 as SNHLY and CDR2 as FYNNEI. CDR3 loop: CASDKEVRQPQHF. Here the CDR3 DNA reads TGTGCCAGTGACAAGGAGGTGCGGCAGCCCCAGCATTTT.

This chain joins TRBV27 and TRBJ2-1, with D possibly being TRBD2 (6 bases). Looked up from germline, CDR1 is MNHEY and CDR2 is SMNVEV (reference sequence). The V gene lost 6 bases and the J gene lost 10 bases, with 16 bases spanning the gap. This CDR3 has 13 residues. CDR3 DNA sequence: TGTGCCAGCAGGCGGGGAGGTTGGAGGGAGCAGTTCTTC. This codes for CASRRGGWREQFF.

This rearrangement joins TRBV7-6 to TRBJ2-2; possibly TRBD1 for D (6 bases). V gave up 5 bases and J gave up 2 bases, with 15 bases separating them. CDR3 length equals 16 residues. Germline loops: CDR1 SGHVS, CDR2 FNYEAQ. CDR3: CASSPGRGPNTGELFF. DNA for the CDR3: TGTGCCAGCAGCCCCGGCAGGGGTCCCAACACCGGGGAGCTGTTTTTT.

The V and J genes are TRBV19 and TRBJ2-5; possible D gene TRBD2, 5 bases. Deletions cut 1 base from V and 3 bases from J, with 9 bases between. In germline, CDR1 is LNHDA, CDR2 SQIVND (reference sequence). The CDR3 loop spans 14 amino acids. CDR3 bases: TGTGCCAGTAGTATAGCGTGGCGGGAAGAGACCCAGTACTTC. Translation: CASSIAWREETQYF.

This clone has a single count. The chain links TRBV6-5 to TRBJ1-5, with D uncertain. The germline gives CDR1 MNHEY, CDR2 SVGAGI. V was cut by 6 bases and J by 2 bases, with 11 bases left in between. CDR3 size: 14 residues. CDR3 sequence reads: CASSSRGGNQPQHF. The CDR3 DNA follows: TGTGCCAGCAGCTCCCGGGGTGGCAATCAGCCCCAGCATTTT.

V gene TRBV6-2 or TRBV6-3 combines with J gene TRBJ1-5, with D possibly being TRBD1 (5 bases). Germline V lookup: CDR1 MNHEY, CDR2 SVGEGT. The CDR3 sequence is 18 residues long. V was clipped by 6 bases and J by 1 base, with 22 bases between them. The CDR3 coding sequence is TGTGCCAGCAGCCAAGGAGGGGTAGCCTTAGGGAGCAATCAGCCCCAGCATTTT. Amino acids: CASSQGGVALGSNQPQHF.

The genes are TRBV5-6 and TRBJ2-5, with D hard to call. Looked up from germline, CDR1 is SGHDT and CDR2 is YYEEEE. V gave up 5 bases and J gave up 5 bases, with 16 bases separating them. CDR3 length equals 14 residues. The CDR3 region is CASRSSGFEETQYF. The DNA for the CDR3 is TGTGCCAGCAGAAGCTCCGGCTTTGAGGAGACCCAGTACTTC.

This clone has only a few counts. The chain joins TRBV28 to TRBJ2-1; 8 nucleotides agree with TRBD2. CDR3 size: 16 residues. Germline V gives CDR1 MDHEN, CDR2 SYDVKM. The ends lost 3 bases at V and 7 bases at J; junction bases unmatched: 11. The CDR3 nucleotides are TGTGCCAGCAGTTTCCTCACGGGGGGGAGAAGGAATGAGCAGTTCTTC. This encodes CASSFLTGGRRNEQFF. The whole variable domain, filled in from reference TRBV28 and TRBJ2-1, reads DVKVTQSSRYLVKRTGEKVFLECVQDMDHENMFWYRQDPGLGLRLIYFSYDVKMKEKGDIPEGYSVSREKKERFSLILESASTNQTSMYLCASSFLTGGRRNEQFFGPGTRLTVL.

Many counts were recorded for this clone. The rearrangement links TRBV2 to TRBJ2-1; 8 nucleotides match TRBD1. The junction had 11 bases not matched to a gene; V was cut back by 6 bases and J by 7 bases. Germline CDR1 SNHLY, CDR2 FYNNEI. The CDR3 has 15 residues. The CDR3 is CASRVLTGVGNEQFF. DNA of the CDR3: TGTGCCAGCAGAGTCTTGACAGGGGTCGGAAATGAGCAGTTCTTC.

The chain uses TRBV19 and TRBJ2-1; 7 bases fit TRBD2. The CDR3 has 12 amino acids. J gave up 2 bases and V 9 bases, and 1 base lay outside the gene matches. Germline V gene lookup returns CDR1 LNHDA and CDR2 SQIVND (reference sequence). The CDR3 spells CASGRTYNEQFF. DNA for the CDR3: TGTGCCAGCGGGAGGACCTACAATGAGCAGTTCTTC. The whole variable domain, remainder taken from reference TRBV19 and TRBJ2-1, is DGGITQSPKYLFRKEGQNVTLSCEQNLNHDAMYWYRQDPGQGLRLIYYSQIVNDFQKGDIAEGYSVSREKKESFPLTVTSAQKNPTAFYLCASGRTYNEQFFGPGTRLTVL.

The genes are TRBV6-2 or TRBV6-3 and TRBJ2-1; possibly TRBD2 for D (6 bases). The V gene lost 0 bases and the J gene lost 12 bases, with 9 bases spanning the gap. The CDR3 has 12 amino acids. Looked up from germline, CDR1 is MNHEY and CDR2 is SVGEGT. CDR3 coding DNA: TGTGCCAGCAGTTACTCTCTCGGGAGGCAGTTCTTC. This gives the protein CASSYSLGRQFF.

V usage is TRBV3-1 (or the pseudogene TRBV3-2) and J usage is TRBJ2-1; D remains ambiguous. V dropped 4 bases and J dropped 4 bases, with 11 bases sitting between them. Germline assignment: CDR1 LGHDT and CDR2 YNNKEL (reference sequence). There are 14 residues in the CDR3. The CDR3 sequence: CASSLRQVYNEQFF. The CDR3 DNA is TGTGCCAGCAGCCTCAGACAAGTTTACAATGAGCAGTTCTTC.

CDR3 sequence (DNA): TGTGCCAGCAGTTACCCGCCCGGGACGTGGCGAGAGCAGTACTTC. This translates into CASSYPPGTWREQYF. This rearrangement joins TRBV6-2 or TRBV6-3 to TRBJ2-7, with D possibly called TRBD1 or TRBD2 (5 bases each). V shed 2 bases and J shed 7 bases, with 18 bases lying between them. The germline V gene has CDR1 MNHEY and CDR2 SVGEGT. This CDR3 region has 15 residues.